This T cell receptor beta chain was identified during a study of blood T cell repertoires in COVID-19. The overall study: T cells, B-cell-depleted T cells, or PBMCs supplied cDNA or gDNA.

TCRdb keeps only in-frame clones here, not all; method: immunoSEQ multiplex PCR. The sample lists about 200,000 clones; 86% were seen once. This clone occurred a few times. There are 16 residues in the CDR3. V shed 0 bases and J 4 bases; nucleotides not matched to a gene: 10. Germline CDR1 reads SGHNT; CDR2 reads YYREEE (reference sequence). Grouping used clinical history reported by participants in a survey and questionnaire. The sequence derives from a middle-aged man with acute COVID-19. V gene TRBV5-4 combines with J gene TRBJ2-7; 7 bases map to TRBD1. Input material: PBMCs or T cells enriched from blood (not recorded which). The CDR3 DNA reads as TGTGCCAGCAGCTTGGGTAGACAGGGTGGTATATACGAGCAGTACTTC. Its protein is CASSLGRQGGIYEQYF. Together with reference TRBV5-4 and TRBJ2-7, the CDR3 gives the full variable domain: ETGVTQSPTHLIKTRGQQVTLRCSSQSGHNTVSWYQQALGQGPQFIFQYYREEENGRGNFPPRFSGLQFPNYSSELNVNALELDDSALYLCASSLGRQGGIYEQYFGPGTRLTVT.